This note documents a single T cell receptor (beta chain) sequence. The data derive from a study of blood T cell repertoires in COVID-19. Germline V gene data show CDR1 as ENHRY and CDR2 as SYGVKD. V gave up 2 bases and J gave up 0 bases; unmatched junction bases: 3. The CDR3 has 16 amino acids. Measured with immunoSEQ multiplex PCR; TCRdb has only the in-frame clones, and not every one. Of some 290,000 clones listed, around 87% are singletons. The origin of this receptor is a man younger than 30 with active or convalescent COVID-19. The rearrangement joins TRBV10-3 to TRBJ1-4; 7 nucleotides match TRBD1. Sequenced sample: peripheral blood. CDR3: CAISEATGATNEKLFF. The CDR3 region has the DNA TGTGCCATCAGTGAGGCCACAGGGGCAACTAATGAAAAACTGTTTTTT.